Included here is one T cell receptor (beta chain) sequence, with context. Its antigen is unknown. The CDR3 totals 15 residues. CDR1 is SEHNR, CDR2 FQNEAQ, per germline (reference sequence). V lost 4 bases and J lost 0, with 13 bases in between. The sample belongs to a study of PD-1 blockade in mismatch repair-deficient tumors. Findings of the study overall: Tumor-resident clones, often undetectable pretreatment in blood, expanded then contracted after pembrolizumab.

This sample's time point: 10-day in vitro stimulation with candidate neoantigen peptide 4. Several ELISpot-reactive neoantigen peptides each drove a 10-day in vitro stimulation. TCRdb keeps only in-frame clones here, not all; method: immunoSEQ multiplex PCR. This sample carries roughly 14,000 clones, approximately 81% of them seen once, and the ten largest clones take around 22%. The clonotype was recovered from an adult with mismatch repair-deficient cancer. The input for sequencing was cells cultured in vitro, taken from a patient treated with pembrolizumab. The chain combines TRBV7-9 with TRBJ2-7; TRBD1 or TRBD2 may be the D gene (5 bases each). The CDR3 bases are TGTGCCAGCAGCTCAGGGACGGAAAGCTCCTACGAGCAGTACTTC. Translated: CASSSGTESSYEQYF.